The next 10 T cell receptor beta chains were all read from a single sample in a study of blood T cell repertoires in COVID-19. Clones were read by immunoSEQ multiplex PCR, and TCRdb kept only the in-frame ones, dropping some. The repertoire holds 200,000 to 300,000 clones, with just under 90% as singletons. Sequenced input: PBMCs or T cells enriched from blood (not recorded which). Receptors originate from a woman in her thirties with acute COVID-19.

This chain connects TRBV28 to TRBJ1-2, with 7 bases lining up with TRBD1. The CDR3 consists of 14 residues. V was clipped by 3 bases and J by 8 bases; unmatched bases: 9. Germline loops: CDR1 MDHEN, CDR2 SYDVKM. CDR3 in amino acids: CASSLGQFYGGYTF. CDR3 in DNA: TGTGCCAGCAGTTTGGGACAGTTCTATGGGGGCTACACCTTC.

This clone has just one count. The J gene is TRBJ2-1, the V gene TRBV6-2 or TRBV6-3; the D gene is possibly TRBD1 (5 bases). The CDR3 length is 15 residues. Germline CDR1 reads MNHEY; CDR2 reads SVGEGT. Trimming took 5 bases from V and 2 from J, leaving 13 bases between them. CDR3 sequence: CASSHHDSTYNEQFF. CDR3 sequence (DNA): TGTGCCAGCAGTCACCACGACAGCACCTACAATGAGCAGTTCTTC.

For the CDR3, the DNA is TGCAGCGTTGAACCTAATACCGACAGATTAGGAGAGACCCAGTACTTC. The encoded protein is CSVEPNTDRLGETQYF. J is TRBJ2-5 and V is TRBV29-1, with a possible D match to TRBD1 (5 bases). CDR1 is SQVTM and CDR2 is ANQGSEA in the germline V gene. The CDR3 runs to 16 residues. V lost 2 bases to trimming and J lost 4 bases, with 20 bases between them.

The rearrangement links TRBV11-3 to TRBJ1-2; a possible D gene is TRBD1 (5 bases). CDR1 and CDR2 (germline): SGHNT, YENEEA. This CDR3 region has 15 residues. Trimming removed 5 bases at V and 6 bases at J, with 19 bases between. The CDR3 spells CASSRSGGNKNGYTF. The CDR3 coding sequence is TGTGCCAGCAGCCGCTCCGGGGGAAATAAGAATGGCTACACCTTC.

This chain links TRBV7-9 with TRBJ2-7, with D possibly TRBD1 on 6 matching bases. The V end was cut by 4 bases, the J end by 7 bases, with 29 bases between. The CDR3 loop spans 18 amino acids. The V gene's germline CDR1 is SEHNR and CDR2 FQNEAQ (reference sequence). Here the CDR3 DNA reads TGTGCCAGCAGCTCAACTAATTTCCTGGTGAGGGGGAAAGGTGAGCAGTACTTC. Translation: CASSSTNFLVRGKGEQYF.

The CDR3 loop reads CSVPGFGEKLFF. CDR3 coding DNA: TGCAGCGTCCCAGGGTTTGGAGAAAAACTGTTTTTT. The chain uses TRBV29-1 and TRBJ1-4; maybe TRBD1 (5 bases). Per germline, CDR1 SQVTM and CDR2 ANQGSEA. V was clipped by 6 bases and J by 8 bases, with 13 bases between them. The CDR3 is made up of 12 amino acids.

This clone was recorded a few times. V usage is TRBV5-1 and J usage is TRBJ2-7; D remains ambiguous. Trimming left V 3 bases short and J 3 bases short, with 4 bases between. Looked up from germline, CDR1 is SGHRS and CDR2 is YFSETQ. CDR3 length: 11 residues. CDR3 sequence reads: CASSSYYEQYF. The CDR3 DNA reads TGCGCCAGCAGCTCCTACTACGAGCAGTACTTC.

J is TRBJ1-1 and V is TRBV5-1, with D tentatively TRBD1 (5 bases). From germline, CDR1 is SGHRS and CDR2 YFSETQ. V lost 4 bases and J 6 bases, leaving 19 bases between the germline ends. This CDR3 has 15 residues. DNA for the CDR3: TGCGCCAGCAGCACGGGACCGGGGGAGGGGTCTGAAGCTTTCTTT. Its protein product is CASSTGPGEGSEAFF.

CDR3 sequence reads: CASSLNSGLQAFF. Here the CDR3 DNA reads TGTGCCAGCAGCTTAAATTCCGGTTTACAAGCTTTCTTT. The chain carries TRBV7-2 and TRBJ1-1; D unclear. V was cut by 2 bases and J by 9 bases, with 13 bases left in between. The CDR3 runs to 13 residues. Germline CDR1 is SGHTA and CDR2 is FQGNSA.

This chain connects TRBV28 to TRBJ1-1; TRBD1 agrees at 7 bases. The CDR3 covers 14 residues. The junction had 10 bases not matched to a gene; V was cut back by 3 bases and J by 9 bases. Looked up from germline, CDR1 is MDHEN and CDR2 is SYDVKM. CDR3 region: CASSFPGDSGKAFF. CDR3 nucleotide sequence: TGTGCCAGCAGTTTCCCAGGGGACAGTGGGAAAGCTTTCTTT. The full variable domain, rest sourced from reference TRBV28 and TRBJ1-1, is DVKVTQSSRYLVKRTGEKVFLECVQDMDHENMFWYRQDPGLGLRLIYFSYDVKMKEKGDIPEGYSVSREKKERFSLILESASTNQTSMYLCASSFPGDSGKAFFGQGTRLTVV.